The present TCR beta chain was sequenced within a study of blood T cell repertoires in COVID-19 (dated by TCRdb to the early 2020s). In the study overall: Collaborator samples came from the United States, Italy and Spain and covered acute and convalescent phases of COVID-19. A de-identified subject ID, COVID-19 status, age in years and sex were almost always included in the sample metadata. The repertoires were made available in a free public database intended to serve as a resource for research on the immune response to SARS-CoV-2. The samples were drawn from the first 160 participants of the ongoing ImmuneRACE study and from 1,254 subjects provided by 6 global collaborators. Where HLA class I and class II types were available, the types were taken from metadata supplied by the sample provider, not from assay-based typing. The material from the prospective study consisted of cDNA or gDNA derived from T cells, B-cell-depleted T cells, or PBMCs. The dataset comprised deeply sampled blood TCRbeta repertoires from subjects exposed to, actively infected with, or recovered from COVID-19. Study-wide conclusions, independent of this receptor: The quantity of clinical and demographic metadata differed by source and by participant and was supplied without curation.

About this clone itself: Its recognized antigen is unknown. One base away there is no much larger clone; base qualities are not given.

TCRbeta CDR3 regions were amplified from genomic DNA using the immunoSEQ Assay, a bias-controlled multiplex PCR. For the original study's pipeline: The number of nucleated cells in each sample was estimated by amplification of reference gene primers within the assay. To quantify the absolute abundance of each unique TCRbeta CDR3 rearrangement, sequence reads were collapsed and filtered. Productive Simpson clonality was computed per sample as the square root of Simpson's diversity index over productive rearrangements. The clones in this table, taken by TCRdb from immuneACCESS, are in-frame only. Not every clone is retained; where verified, under half of the shortfall comes from an unresolved V gene, and the cause of the rest is unknown. The V and J calls and the clone size are those of that table, but D and trimming were determined from the DNA. The table for this sample lists about 100,000 clones; about 89% of them were counted only once. The ten largest clones capture approximately 20% of the sample.

Taken from the germline V gene (reference sequence), the CDR1 and CDR2 loops are SEHNR and FQNEAQ. The CDR3 starts with the cysteine, ends with the phenylalanine, and has 15 residues. Only the CDR3 region is kept as DNA, spanning 45 bases read in frame from base 1. Ends trimmed: V by 5 bases, J by 2 bases; bases unmatched to a gene: 6. Each collaborating institution followed its own protocols to collect whole blood in K2EDTA tubes. For TCRbeta analysis, collaborators shipped samples as frozen whole blood, isolated PBMCs, or DNA extracted from either of those sample types. The sequenced sample was peripheral blood. The V gene is TRBV7-9 and the J gene is TRBJ1-3; 7 bases in the middle match TRBD1. The TCR originated in a human donor in a cohort sampled during active COVID-19. Here is the DNA: TGTGCCAGCAGCCGAGACAGGGCGCCTGGAAACACCATATATTTT. It codes for CASSRDRAPGNTIYF.